The rows below give T cell receptor beta chains drawn from one sample of a study of blood T cells in healthy people across ages. One entry per CDR3 protein, called by TCRdb with MiXCR from the 5' RACE reads. The repertoire has about 1.6 million distinct CDR3 sequences, around 36% of them found once; the top ten carry about 11%. Sequencing used blood. Receptor source: a woman in her twenties or thirties in good health. Both conserved end residues are part of each CDR3. Fields, in order: clone size, D gene, J gene, V gene, CDR3 DNA, CDR3 protein. The D gene is left open where the match is weak. Only some rows state a clone size, as once, few, many or a class for expanded clones.

>-|-|TRBJ2-7|TRBV28
TGTGCCAGCAGTTACTCCCTTGGTGGGAGTAGGAACGAGCAGTACTTC
CASSYSLGGSRNEQYF
>-|TRBD1|TRBJ1-5|TRBV6-5
TGTGCCAGCAGTGCCCGGGACAGGGGGATTCAGCCCCAGCATTTT
CASSARDRGIQPQHF
>once|-|TRBJ1-2|TRBV7-2
TGTGCCAGCAGCCCCCAGGTAGCCAGGGATGGCTACACCTTC
CASSPQVARDGYTF
>few|-|TRBJ2-1|TRBV27
TGTGCCAGCAGCCCCATCACCACCCGAGGATCCTACAATGAGCAGTTCTTC
CASSPITTRGSYNEQFF
>-|-|TRBJ2-7|TRBV30
TGTGCCTGGAGTGCTACCCGGACAGTGATCTACGAGCAGTACTTC
CAWSATRTVIYEQYF
>few|-|TRBJ2-1|TRBV20-1
TGCAGTGCTAACCTCCTCTCCTACAATGAGCAGTTCTTC
CSANLLSYNEQFF
>-|TRBD2|TRBJ2-1|TRBV20-1
TGCAGTGCGCCCATTCTAGCGGGAGGGTCCTACGATGAGCAGTTCTTC
CSAPILAGGSYDEQFF
>-|TRBD1|TRBJ1-4|TRBV3-1
TGTGCCAGCAGCCAAGATCGGGGGACGGGGACAGGGGAAAAACTGTTTTTT
CASSQDRGTGTGEKLFF
>many|TRBD1|TRBJ2-1|TRBV20-1
TGCAGTGCTAGGGACAGGCGGGTGATCCTGGGTGAGCAGTTCTTC
CSARDRRVILGEQFF
>-|-|TRBJ2-7|TRBV28
TGTGCCGGCAGTGCCGGGTCAGAGACCTCCTACGAGCAGTACTTC
CAGSAGSETSYEQYF
>few|-|TRBJ2-7|TRBV20-1
TGCAGTGCTAGAGATATAAGGGAGCAGTACTTC
CSARDIREQYF
>few|TRBD1|TRBJ2-7|TRBV20-1
TGCAGTGCTTACTCCCCTGGGAGGACGGACAGGGGTCACGAGCAGTACTTC
CSAYSPGRTDRGHEQYF
>few|-|TRBJ1-2|TRBV15
TGTGCCACCAGCAGACCGGGGGCCACTAAAGGGGATGGCTACACCTTC
CATSRPGATKGDGYTF
>-|TRBD1|TRBJ1-2|TRBV28
TGTGCCAGCAGTTTTAGTCGGCAGGGGGGCTATGGCTACACCTTC
CASSFSRQGGYGYTF
>many|TRBD2|TRBJ2-7|TRBV4-2
TGTGCCAGCAGCCAAGACGGGGGGGCCTCCTACGAGCAGTACTTC
CASSQDGGASYEQYF
>few|-|TRBJ1-1|TRBV6-6
TGTGCCAGCAGTCTCCCGCGGGCCACTGAAGCTTTCTTT
CASSLPRATEAFF
>-|-|TRBJ2-7|TRBV12-3/TRBV12-4
TGTGCCCCCGTCATGAGCTCCTACGAGCAGTACTTC
CAPVMSSYEQYF
>-|-|TRBJ2-7|TRBV28
TGTGCCAGCGACCCCGGGGGTGGGTACGAGCAGTACTTC
CASDPGGGYEQYF
>few|-|TRBJ1-2|TRBV28
TGCATGGCAGGGGCTAACTATGGCTACACCTTC
CMAGANYGYTF
>few|TRBD1|TRBJ2-3|TRBV6-2/TRBV6-3
TGTGCCAGCAGTACCAGGGGGTTATCGCCGCAGTATTTT
CASSTRGLSPQYF
>many|TRBD1|TRBJ1-2|TRBV12-3/TRBV12-4
TGTGCCAGCTCCAAACAGGGGGACTATGGCTACACCTTC
CASSKQGDYGYTF
>few|-|TRBJ2-7|TRBV10-3
TGTGCCATCAGTGTGTCCCGGGACGGATCCTACGAGCAGTACTTC
CAISVSRDGSYEQYF
>few|-|TRBJ2-7|TRBV20-1
TGCAGTGCTAGACTAGGGCCTGGGTCCTACGAGCAGTACTTC
CSARLGPGSYEQYF
>-|-|TRBJ1-1|TRBV29-1
TGCAGCGTTGAAGATCTGGGTGCGGGCCAGGGGATTGAAGCTTTCTTT
CSVEDLGAGQGIEAFF
>few|TRBD1|TRBJ1-1|TRBV6-6
TGTGCCAGCAACCCCCCCGGGACAGGAGGAACTGAAGCTTTCTTT
CASNPPGTGGTEAFF
>few|-|TRBJ1-5|TRBV28
TGTGCCAGCAGTGTAGGCACAGGGTGGGAAAAGCCCCAGCATTTT
CASSVGTGWEKPQHF
>once|TRBD1|TRBJ2-4|TRBV3-1
TGTGCCAGCAGCCAAGATCGGCAGGGGGTGGCCAAAAACATTCAGTACTTC
CASSQDRQGVAKNIQYF
>-|-|TRBJ1-1|TRBV9
TGTGCCAGCAGCCCAGACAGACCTGAAGCTTTCTTT
CASSPDRPEAFF
>-|-|TRBJ1-6|TRBV4-3
TGCGCCAGCGGCCAAGCTAATTCACCCCTCCACTTT
CASGQANSPLHF
>few|TRBD1|TRBJ1-6|TRBV20-1
TGCAGTGCTATTAGGACAGGGGGCACTTCACCCCTCCACTTT
CSAIRTGGTSPLHF
>-|-|TRBJ2-3|TRBV20-1
TGCAGTGCTAGAGATCTGGGCAGTCGCACAGATACGCAGTATTTT
CSARDLGSRTDTQYF
>many|-|TRBJ2-7|TRBV20-1
TGCAGTGCCTCCCCTGAAGACAGTTCTGCCTACGAGCAGTACTTC
CSASPEDSSAYEQYF
>-|-|TRBJ2-1|TRBV12-3/TRBV12-4
TGTGCCAGCATGGTTACGGCCTACAATGAGCAGTTCTTC
CASMVTAYNEQFF
>-|-|TRBJ2-5|TRBV18
TGTGCCAGCTCACCCCGCGCTAGCGACCAAGAGACCCAGTACTTC
CASSPRASDQETQYF
>-|-|TRBJ1-1|TRBV20-1
TGCAGTGCTAGAGGTCCACCTCGGGAGAACACTGAGGCTTTCTTT
CSARGPPRENTEAFF
>-|TRBD1|TRBJ2-6|TRBV4-1
TGCGCCAGCAGCCACGTAGGGGACAGGGGTCGCTCTGGGGCCAACGTCCTGACTTTC
CASSHVGDRGRSGANVLTF
>-|-|TRBJ1-1|TRBV4-1
TGCGCCAGCAGCCAAGGATCCCCGGGCACTGAAGCTTTCTTT
CASSQGSPGTEAFF
>few|TRBD2|TRBJ2-1|TRBV5-1
TGCGCCAGCAGCCCGGGGTCAGGGACTAGCGGGAGGGGCTCCTACAATGAGCAGTTCTTC
CASSPGSGTSGRGSYNEQFF
>few|TRBD2|TRBJ2-7|TRBV20-1
TGCAGTGCTAGGACACGGACTAGCGGACCCTACGAGCAGTACTTC
CSARTRTSGPYEQYF
>many|-|TRBJ1-2|TRBV5-6
TGTGCCAGCAGCTTGCAGCGGGGTTTGTATGGCTACACCTTC
CASSLQRGLYGYTF
>-|-|TRBJ1-1|TRBV4-1
TGCGCCAGCAGCCCAAAGAGGGGCGCTCTGAACACTGAAGCTTTCTTT
CASSPKRGALNTEAFF
>-|-|TRBJ1-5|TRBV6-1
TGTGCCAGCAGTGAGGTGGGGGCAGGACAGCCCCAGCATTTT
CASSEVGAGQPQHF
>-|TRBD1|TRBJ2-7|TRBV5-4
TGTGCCAGCAGCGTCCGGGACAGGGACTCCTACGAGCAGTACTTC
CASSVRDRDSYEQYF
>few|-|TRBJ2-3|TRBV15
TGTGCCACCAGTGAGGAGGATACGCAGTATTTT
CATSEEDTQYF
>few|-|TRBJ1-3|TRBV29-1
TGCAGCGTAGTAACTGGAAACACCATATATTTT
CSVVTGNTIYF
>-|-|TRBJ2-7|TRBV20-1
TGCAGCTGGAAGGGACCCCTAGGCGAGCAGTACTTC
CSWKGPLGEQYF
>-|-|TRBJ2-1|TRBV2
TGTGCCAGCGGGGGACGGGGACGGCGGGGCAATGAGCAGTTCTTC
CASGGRGRRGNEQFF
>-|TRBD1|TRBJ1-4|TRBV9
TGTGCCAGCAGCGCCGGTGGGGACAGAAGCGAAAAACTGTTTTTT
CASSAGGDRSEKLFF